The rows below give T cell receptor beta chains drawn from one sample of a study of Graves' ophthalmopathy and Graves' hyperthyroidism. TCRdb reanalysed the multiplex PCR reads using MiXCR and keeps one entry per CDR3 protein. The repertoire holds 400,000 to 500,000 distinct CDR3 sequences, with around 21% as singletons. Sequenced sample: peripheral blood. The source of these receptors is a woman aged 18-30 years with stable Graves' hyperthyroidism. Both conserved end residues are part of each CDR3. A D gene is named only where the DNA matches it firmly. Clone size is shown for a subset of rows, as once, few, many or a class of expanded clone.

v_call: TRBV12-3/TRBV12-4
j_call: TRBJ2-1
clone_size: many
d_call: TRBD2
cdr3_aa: CASRTPGLTSYEQFF
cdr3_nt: TGTGCCAGCAGGACTCCGGGACTAACCTCCTACGAGCAGTTCTTC

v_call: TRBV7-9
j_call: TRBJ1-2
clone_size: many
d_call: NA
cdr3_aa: CASSSPGGVYGYTF
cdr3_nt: TGTGCCAGCAGCTCCCCCGGGGGAGTCTATGGCTACACCTTC

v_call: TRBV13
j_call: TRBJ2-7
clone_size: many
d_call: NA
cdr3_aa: CASSSSSSGTEGYEQYF
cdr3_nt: TGTGCCAGCAGCTCGTCCAGCTCCGGGACTGAGGGGTACGAGCAGTACTTC

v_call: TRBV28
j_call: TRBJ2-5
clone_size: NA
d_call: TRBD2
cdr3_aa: CASSSGLAESQETQYF
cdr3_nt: TGTGCCAGCAGTTCCGGACTAGCGGAGAGCCAAGAGACCCAGTACTTC

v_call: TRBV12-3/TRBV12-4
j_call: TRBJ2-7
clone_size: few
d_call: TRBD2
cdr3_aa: CASSLLASGDYEQYF
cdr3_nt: TGTGCCAGCAGTTTATTGGCTAGCGGGGACTACGAGCAGTACTTC

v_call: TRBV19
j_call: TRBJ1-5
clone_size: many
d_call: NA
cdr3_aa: CASSRMQGGNQPQHF
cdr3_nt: TGTGCCAGTAGTAGAATGCAGGGAGGCAATCAGCCCCAGCATTTT

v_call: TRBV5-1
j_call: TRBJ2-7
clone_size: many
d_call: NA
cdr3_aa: CASSLSTIVYEQYF
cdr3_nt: TGCGCCAGCAGCTTGTCGACTATCGTGTACGAGCAGTACTTC

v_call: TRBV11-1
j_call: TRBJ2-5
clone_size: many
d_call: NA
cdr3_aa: CASSPNEGTQYF
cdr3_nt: TGTGCCAGCAGCCCGAACGAGGGGACCCAGTACTTC

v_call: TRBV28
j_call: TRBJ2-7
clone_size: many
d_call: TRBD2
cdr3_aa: CASKADIAGGWYEQYF
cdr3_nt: TGTGCCAGCAAGGCCGATATAGCGGGAGGTTGGTACGAGCAGTACTTC

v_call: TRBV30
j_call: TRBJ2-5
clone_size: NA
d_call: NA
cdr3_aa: CAWSVSRVETQYF
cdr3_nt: TGTGCCTGGAGTGTATCCAGGGTTGAGACCCAGTACTTC

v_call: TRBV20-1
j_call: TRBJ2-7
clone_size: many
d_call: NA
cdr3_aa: CSARDPFLDSTPYEQYF
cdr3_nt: TGCAGTGCTAGAGATCCGTTCCTGGACTCTACTCCCTACGAGCAGTACTTC

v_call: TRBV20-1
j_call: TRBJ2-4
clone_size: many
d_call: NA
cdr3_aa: CSARDTGLAKNIQYF
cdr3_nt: TGCAGTGCTAGAGATACAGGGCTAGCCAAAAACATTCAGTACTTC

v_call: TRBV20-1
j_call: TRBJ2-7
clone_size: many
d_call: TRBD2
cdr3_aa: CSARDRRLAGRAYEQYF
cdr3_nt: TGCAGTGCTAGAGATAGGAGACTAGCGGGAAGAGCCTACGAGCAGTACTTC

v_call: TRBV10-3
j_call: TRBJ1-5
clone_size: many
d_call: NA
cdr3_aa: CAISVDSPSNQPQHF
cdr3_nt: TGTGCCATCAGTGTTGATTCCCCATCTAATCAGCCCCAGCATTTT

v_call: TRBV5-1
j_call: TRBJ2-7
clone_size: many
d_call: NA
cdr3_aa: CASSLSAGEQYF
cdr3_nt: TGCGCCAGCAGCTTATCGGCTGGGGAGCAGTACTTC

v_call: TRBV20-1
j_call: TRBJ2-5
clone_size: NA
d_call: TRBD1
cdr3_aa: CSARVGTGGETQYF
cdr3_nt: TGCAGTGCTAGAGTGGGGACAGGTGGAGAGACCCAGTACTTC

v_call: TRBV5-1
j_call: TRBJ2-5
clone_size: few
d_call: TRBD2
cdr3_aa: CASSPTGLAGGGETQYF
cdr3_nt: TGCGCCAGCAGCCCCACCGGACTAGCGGGAGGTGGGGAGACCCAGTACTTC

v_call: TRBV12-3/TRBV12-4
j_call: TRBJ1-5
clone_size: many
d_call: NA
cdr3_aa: CASSFRDQPQHF
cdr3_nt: TGTGCCAGCAGTTTCCGAGATCAGCCCCAGCATTTT

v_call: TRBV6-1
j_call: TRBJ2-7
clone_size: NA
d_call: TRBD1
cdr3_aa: CASSDGTGTGDDEQYF
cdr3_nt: TGTGCCAGCAGTGATGGGACCGGGACAGGGGACGACGAGCAGTACTTC

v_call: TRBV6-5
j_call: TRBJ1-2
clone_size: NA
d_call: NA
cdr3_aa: CASSYDTWTSLRYGYTF
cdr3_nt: TGTGCCAGCAGTTACGATACTTGGACTTCTTTACGCTATGGCTACACCTTC

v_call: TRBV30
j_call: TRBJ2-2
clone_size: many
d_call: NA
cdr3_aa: CAWSVLVAGELFF
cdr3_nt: TGTGCCTGGAGTGTACTTGTCGCCGGGGAGCTGTTTTTT

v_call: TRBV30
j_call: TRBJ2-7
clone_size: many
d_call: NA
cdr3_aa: CAWTHPPNEQYF
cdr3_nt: TGTGCCTGGACCCACCCCCCCAACGAGCAGTACTTC

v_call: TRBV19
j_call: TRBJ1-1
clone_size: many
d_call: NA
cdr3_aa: CASSISAGTTEAFF
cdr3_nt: TGTGCCAGTAGTATCTCGGCAGGGACTACTGAAGCTTTCTTT

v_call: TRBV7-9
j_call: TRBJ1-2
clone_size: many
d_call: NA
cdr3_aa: CASSLGRAYGYTF
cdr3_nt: TGTGCCAGCAGTCTCGGACGGGCCTATGGCTACACCTTC

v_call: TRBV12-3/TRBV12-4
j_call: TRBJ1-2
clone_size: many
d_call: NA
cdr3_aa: CASSFEGLDGYTF
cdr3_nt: TGTGCCAGCAGTTTTGAGGGGTTGGATGGCTACACCTTC

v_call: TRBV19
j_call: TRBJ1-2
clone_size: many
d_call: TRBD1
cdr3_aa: CASSMAGTGDYGYTF
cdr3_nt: TGTGCCAGTAGTATGGCCGGGACAGGGGACTATGGCTACACCTTC

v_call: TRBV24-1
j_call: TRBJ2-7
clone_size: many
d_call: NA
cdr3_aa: CAGSRVAYPYEQYF
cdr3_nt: TGTGCCGGATCGAGGGTAGCGTACCCCTACGAGCAGTACTTC

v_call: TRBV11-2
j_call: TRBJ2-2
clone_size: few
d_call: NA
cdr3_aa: CASSLVRGGELFF
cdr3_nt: TGTGCCAGCAGCTTAGTCAGGGGCGGGGAGCTGTTTTTT

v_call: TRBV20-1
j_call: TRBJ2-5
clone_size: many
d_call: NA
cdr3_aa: CSAPLIQETQYF
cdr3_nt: TGCAGTGCCCCACTGATCCAAGAGACCCAGTACTTC

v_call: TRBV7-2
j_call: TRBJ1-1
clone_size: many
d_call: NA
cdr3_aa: CASSPWTPEAFF
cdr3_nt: TGTGCCAGCAGCCCCTGGACCCCTGAAGCTTTCTTT

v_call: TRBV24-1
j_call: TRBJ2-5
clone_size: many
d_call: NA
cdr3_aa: CATSPGTQYF
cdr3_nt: TGTGCCACCAGCCCCGGGACCCAGTACTTC

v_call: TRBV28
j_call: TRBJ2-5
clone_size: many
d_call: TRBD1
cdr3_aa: CASSRPNPGGQETQYF
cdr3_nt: TGTGCCAGCAGTCGTCCAAATCCAGGGGGACAAGAGACCCAGTACTTC

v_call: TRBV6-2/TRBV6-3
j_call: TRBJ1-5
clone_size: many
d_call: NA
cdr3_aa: CASSYSRHTNQPQHF
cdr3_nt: TGTGCCAGCAGTTACTCCCGACACACTAATCAGCCCCAGCATTTT

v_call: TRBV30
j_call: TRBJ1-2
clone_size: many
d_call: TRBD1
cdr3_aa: CAWSKQGATVNYGYTF
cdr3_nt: TGTGCCTGGAGTAAACAGGGGGCGACGGTTAACTATGGCTACACCTTC

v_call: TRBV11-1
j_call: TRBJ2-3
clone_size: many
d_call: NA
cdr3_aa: CASSLYRRRTDTQYF
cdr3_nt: TGTGCCAGCAGCTTATACCGGCGGCGGACAGATACGCAGTATTTT

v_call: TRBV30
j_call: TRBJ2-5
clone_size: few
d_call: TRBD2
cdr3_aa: CAWGSGTAGEETQYF
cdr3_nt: TGTGCCTGGGGTAGCGGGACGGCCGGGGAGGAGACCCAGTACTTC

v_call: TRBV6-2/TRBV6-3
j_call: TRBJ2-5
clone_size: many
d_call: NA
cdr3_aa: CASSLMVHPRAQETQYF
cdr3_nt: TGTGCCAGCAGTTTAATGGTTCATCCGAGGGCCCAAGAGACCCAGTACTTC

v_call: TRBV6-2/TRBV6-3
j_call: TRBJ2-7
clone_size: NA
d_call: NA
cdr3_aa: CAISDIGPEQYF
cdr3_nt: TGTGCCATCAGTGATATAGGTCCCGAGCAGTACTTC

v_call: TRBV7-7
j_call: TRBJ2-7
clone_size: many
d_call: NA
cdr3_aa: CASSPVLGKSYEQYF
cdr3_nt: TGTGCTAGCAGCCCCGTTTTGGGGAAAAGCTACGAGCAGTACTTC

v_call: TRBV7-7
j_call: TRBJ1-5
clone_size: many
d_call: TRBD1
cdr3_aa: CASSLGIPDRGLNSNQPQHF
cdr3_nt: TGTGCTAGCAGCTTAGGAATCCCTGACAGGGGACTCAATAGCAATCAGCCCCAGCATTTT

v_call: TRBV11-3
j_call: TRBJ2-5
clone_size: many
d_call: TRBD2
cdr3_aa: CASSLGGFAGGYQETQYF
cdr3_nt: TGTGCCAGCAGCTTAGGGGGTTTTGCGGGAGGGTACCAAGAGACCCAGTACTTC

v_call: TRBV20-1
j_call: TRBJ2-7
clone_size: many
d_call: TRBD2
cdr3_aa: CSARASGDYEQYF
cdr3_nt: TGCAGTGCTAGGGCTAGCGGGGATTACGAGCAGTACTTC

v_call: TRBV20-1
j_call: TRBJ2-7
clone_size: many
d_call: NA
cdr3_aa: CSAFLRGEQYF
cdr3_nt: TGCAGTGCATTTTTAAGGGGCGAGCAGTACTTC

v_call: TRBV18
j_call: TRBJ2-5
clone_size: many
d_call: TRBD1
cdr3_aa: CASSPRDRWQETQYF
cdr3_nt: TGTGCCAGCTCACCCCGGGACAGATGGCAAGAGACCCAGTACTTC

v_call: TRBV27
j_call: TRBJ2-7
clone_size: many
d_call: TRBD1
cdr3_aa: CARHRQGSSYEQYF
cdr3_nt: TGTGCCAGGCATCGACAGGGGAGCTCCTACGAGCAGTACTTC